The subject of this entry is one TCR beta chain. What it recognizes is unknown. Trimming took 5 bases from V and 3 from J, leaving 10 bases between them. This CDR3 is built from 13 residues. Looked up from germline, CDR1 is SGHVS and CDR2 is FQNEAQ. Each CDR3 protein gets one entry after TCRdb re-called the RT-PCR reads with MiXCR. The sample comprises approximately 500,000 distinct CDR3 sequences, approximately 13% of which are singletons, and approximately 14% rests with the top ten. This entry is derived from a study of response to subunit inactivated influenza vaccine. General observations from the study: A suggestion made by the authors is that each seasonal influenza vaccination recruits few new T cells.

The chain is built from TRBV7-8 and TRBJ1-1; D remains ambiguous. The TCR comes from a man between 45 and 60 years old who received an inactivated influenza vaccine. This material consisted of PBMCs from blood, taken 45 days after vaccination. The CDR3 bases are TGTGCCAGCAGCCTCAGACCATACACTGAAGCTTTCTTT. Translation gives CASSLRPYTEAFF.